A single sample gave rise to the 24 T cell receptor beta chains below, sequenced in a study of metastatic and nonmetastatic thyroid tumors. MiXCR reprocessed the PCR reads for TCRdb. The sample has tens of thousands of clones, roughly a quarter seen once. Thyroid surgery was preceded by no treatment in any patient. The sequenced sample consisted of blood. The receptor set was obtained from a female donor with papillary thyroid cancer or a benign thyroid nodule (not recorded which). Some clones in this sample may be carry-over from other donors' samples.

V usage is TRBV5-1 and J usage is TRBJ2-2, with TRBD1 identical over 7 bases. J was trimmed by 0 bases and V by 0 bases; bases with no gene match: 5. Germline CDR1 SGHRS, CDR2 YFSETQ. The CDR3 covers 17 residues. CDR3 sequence reads: CASSLGPGQTNTGELFF. The DNA for the CDR3 is TGCGCCAGCAGCTTGGGACCGGGACAGACGAACACCGGGGAGCTGTTTTTT.

This clone was seen many times. V usage is TRBV18 and J usage is TRBJ2-7; 11 bases are shared with TRBD2. CDR1 and CDR2 (germline): KGHSH, LQKENI. Unmatched junction bases numbered 9, after V lost 6 bases and J lost 2 bases. This CDR3 contains 16 residues. CDR3 sequence: CASSRTSGSGAYEQYF. The CDR3 nucleotides read TGTGCCAGCTCGCGGACTAGCGGGTCTGGCGCCTACGAGCAGTACTTC.

This clone was counted ten times or more. The chain combines TRBV5-4 with TRBJ1-1; no firm D call. Trimming took 4 bases from V and 0 from J, leaving 10 bases between them. Germline V gene data show CDR1 as SGHNT and CDR2 as YYREEE (reference sequence). The CDR3 is made up of 14 amino acids. This chain's CDR3 is CASSKQVMNTEAFF. CDR3 DNA: TGTGCCAGCAGCAAACAAGTGATGAACACTGAAGCTTTCTTT.

This clone showed up many times. The CDR3, as DNA: TGCGCCAGCAGCCAGCTCTTAGATGGACAGCTTAACACCGGGGAGCTGTTTTTT. This translates into CASSQLLDGQLNTGELFF. The chain is built from TRBV4-3 and TRBJ2-2, with a tentative D call TRBD1 (6 bases). This CDR3 contains 18 residues. Trimming left V 3 bases short and J 2 bases short, with 19 bases between. Germline V CDR1 and CDR2: LGHNA, YSLEER.

Many counts were recorded for this clone. V is TRBV6-4 and J is TRBJ2-1; perhaps TRBD2 as D (5 bases). The CDR3 runs 16 residues. Between the trimmed V and J ends, which lost 0 bases and 3 bases, there was a span of 12 bases. Germline values: CDR1 MRHNA, CDR2 SNTAGT. CDR3: CASSDSESGDYNEQFF. In nucleotides, the CDR3 is TGTGCCAGCAGTGACTCAGAATCCGGGGACTACAATGAGCAGTTCTTC.

This clone was recorded many times. The sample carries other DNA sequences with the same CDR3. The CDR3 nucleotides are TGTGCCAGCAGTGAAGTTGGGTACAGCAATCAGCCCCAGCATTTT. It specifies CASSEVGYSNQPQHF. The chain joins TRBV6-1 to TRBJ1-5, with D unresolved. V lost 1 base to trimming and J lost 1 base, with 8 bases between them. The CDR3 sequence is 15 residues long. CDR1 MNHNS and CDR2 SASEGT come from the germline V gene.

The chain joins TRBV6-2 or TRBV6-3 to TRBJ1-6; D uncertain. The germline V and J ends were trimmed by 8 bases and 8 bases, with 10 bases remaining between them. The CDR3 is 12 amino acids. Germline V gene sequence: CDR1 MNHEY, CDR2 SVGEGT. The CDR3 sequence is CASAHNHSPLHF. The CDR3 DNA reads as TGTGCCAGCGCGCATAATCATTCACCCCTCCACTTT.

By share of the sample, this clone is medium-sized. This same CDR3 is encoded by further DNA sequences in the sample. V usage is TRBV6-1 and J usage is TRBJ2-1; D call uncertain. The germline V gene encodes CDR1 MNHNS and CDR2 SASEGT. The germline V and J ends were trimmed by 7 bases and 7 bases, with 11 bases remaining between them. The CDR3 is made up of 12 amino acids. The CDR3 here is CASNTIGNEQFF. The CDR3 coding sequence is TGTGCCAGCAACACGATCGGGAATGAGCAGTTCTTC.

Concerning this clone: The germline gene is not matched at one end of the junction; a read error may be the cause. The rearrangement joins TRBV7-2 to TRBJ2-1, with a possible D match to TRBD2 (7 bases). This CDR3 contains 14 residues. The V gene's germline CDR1 is SGHTA and CDR2 FQGNSA. The CDR3 sequence is CSSSLGGAVGEQFF. Written as DNA, the CDR3 is TGTTCCAGCAGCTTAGGGGGGGCCGTCGGTGAGCAGTTCTTC.

This clone has ten or more counts. This chain links TRBV4-2 with TRBJ1-5; D not certain. The germline V and J ends were trimmed by 0 bases and 3 bases, with 15 bases remaining between them. The CDR3 is 17 residues long. Germline CDR1 LGHNA, CDR2 YNFKEQ. CDR3 loop: CASSQEAAAGFNQPQHF. The CDR3 region has the DNA TGTGCCAGCAGCCAAGAGGCCGCGGCGGGCTTCAATCAGCCCCAGCATTTT.

This clone is medium-sized. The J gene is TRBJ2-7, the V gene TRBV27; D not certain. The CDR3 has 13 residues. The germline V and J ends were trimmed by 11 bases and 1 base, with 15 bases remaining between them. CDR1 is MNHEY, CDR2 SMNVEV, per germline (reference sequence). Here the CDR3 reads CALVGFGSYEQYF. In DNA, the CDR3 is TGTGCCTTGGTGGGGTTTGGGTCCTACGAGCAGTACTTC.

This clone was observed at least ten times. The chain's CDR3 is CASIPDRGDTEAFF. For the CDR3, the DNA is TGTGCCAGTATCCCGGACAGGGGGGACACTGAAGCTTTCTTT. The chain employs TRBV19 and TRBJ1-1, with 10 nucleotides matching TRBD1. Germline V gene lookup returns CDR1 LNHDA and CDR2 SQIVND (reference sequence). The junction had 5 bases not matched to a gene; V was cut back by 7 bases and J by 3 bases. The CDR3 covers 14 residues.

This clone has at least ten counts. The rearrangement uses TRBV5-1 and TRBJ2-1, with 10 positions matching TRBD2. The length of the CDR3 is 15 residues. With 3 bases clipped from V and 4 bases from J, the junction kept 4 bases outside the gene matches. Germline values: CDR1 SGHRS, CDR2 YFSETQ. CDR3 protein: CASSSTSGRYNEQFF. CDR3 sequence (DNA): TGCGCCAGCAGCTCGACTAGCGGGCGGTACAATGAGCAGTTCTTC.

This clone is medium-sized in the sample. V gene TRBV20-1 combines with J gene TRBJ2-7; 10 nucleotides align to TRBD2. The junction had 4 bases not matched to a gene; V was cut back by 5 bases and J by 3 bases. This CDR3 is built from 13 residues. The V gene's germline CDR1 is DFQATT and CDR2 SNEGSKA (reference sequence). The chain's CDR3 is CSARTSGLYEQYF. The CDR3 DNA follows: TGCAGTGCTCGGACTAGCGGCCTCTACGAGCAGTACTTC.

This clone has at least ten counts. The CDR3 sequence: CASSNWYLAGVQDTQYF. In DNA, the CDR3 is TGTGCCAGCAGTAATTGGTACCTAGCGGGAGTTCAAGATACGCAGTATTTT. The V call is TRBV5-6, the J call TRBJ2-3; 10 positions agree with TRBD2. V lost 5 bases to trimming and J lost 5 bases; unmatched junction nucleotides: 14. CDR1 is SGHDT, CDR2 YYEEEE, per germline. This CDR3 is built from 17 residues.

As concerns this clone: The junction shows a germline mismatch at one end, possibly a read error. This chain joins TRBV19 and TRBJ1-3; D ambiguous. Germline CDR1 LNHDA, CDR2 SQIVND (reference sequence). The CDR3 totals 11 residues. The CDR3 loop is CACPSGHTIYF. CDR3 sequence (DNA): TGTGCCTGTCCATCTGGACACACCATATATTTT. The whole variable domain, remainder taken from reference TRBV19 and TRBJ1-3, is DGGITQSPKYLFRKEGQNVTLSCEQNLNHDAMYWYRQDPGQGLRLIYYSQIVNDFQKGDIAEGYSVSREKKESFPLTVTSAQKNPTAFYLCACPSGHTIYFGEGSWLTVV.

As concerns this clone: One end of the junction does not line up with germline, which may come from a read error. This chain links TRBV5-1 with TRBJ1-1; D gene uncertain. Germline loops: CDR1 SGHRS, CDR2 YFSETQ. The CDR3 consists of 13 residues. In DNA form, the CDR3 reads TGCGCCTGCAGCTTGGAGTTGGAAACTGAAGATTTCTTT. Protein: CACSLELETEDFF.

The chain combines TRBV18 with TRBJ1-2, with TRBD1 matching 7 bases. V shed 2 bases, J shed 8 bases, and the junction held 5 bases outside the gene matches. The CDR3 has 13 amino acids. The germline gives CDR1 KGHSH, CDR2 LQKENI. The CDR3 DNA reads as TGTGCCAGCTCACCAGAAGGGGGCTGGGGCTACACCTTC. This gives the protein CASSPEGGWGYTF.

This clone was observed many times. The rearrangement uses TRBV7-9 and TRBJ1-3, with TRBD1 as a possible D gene (6 bases). Germline CDR1 and CDR2: SEHNR and FQNEAQ (reference sequence). V shed 7 bases and J shed 0 bases, with 22 bases lying between them. The CDR3 has 18 residues. CDR3 DNA: TGTGCCAGCACCCACCCCCTAATCACAGGGTACTCTGGAAACACCATATATTTT. Protein: CASTHPLITGYSGNTIYF.

Many counts were recorded for this clone. With a much larger clone just one base away, this may be a read error. Written as DNA, the CDR3 is TGTGCCAGCAGCCGGGAAGAGGTGTTCAATGAGCAGTTCTTC. It codes for CASSREEVFNEQFF. The V and J genes are TRBV2 and TRBJ2-1, with D tentatively TRBD2 (5 bases). The V gene's germline CDR1 is SNHLY and CDR2 FYNNEI. V was cut by 6 bases and J by 6 bases, with 15 bases left in between. The CDR3 totals 14 residues.

This clone was recorded at least ten times. The chain recombines TRBV25-1 with TRBJ1-3, with 7 bases identical to TRBD1. The CDR3 has 17 residues. Germline CDR1 is MGHDK and CDR2 is SYGVNS. Trimming took 3 bases from V and 2 from J; bases not matched to a gene: 10. The CDR3 loop reads CASSDLSRGGTGNTIYF. The CDR3 DNA is TGTGCCAGCAGTGATCTCTCCAGAGGGGGCACTGGAAACACCATATATTTT.

This clone appeared many times. The chain joins TRBV18 to TRBJ2-2, with TRBD2 as a possible D gene (5 bases). This CDR3 has 14 amino acids. CDR1 KGHSH and CDR2 LQKENI come from the germline V gene. V was clipped by 5 bases and J by 4 bases, with 11 bases between them. The CDR3 reads CASSALAGTGELFF. As DNA, the CDR3 is TGTGCCAGCTCAGCCTTGGCGGGCACCGGGGAGCTGTTTTTT.

The chain combines TRBV28 with TRBJ1-2; 9 nucleotides match TRBD1. This CDR3 contains 15 residues. Unmatched junction bases numbered 15, after V lost 9 bases and J lost 7 bases. Germline V gene lookup returns CDR1 MDHEN and CDR2 SYDVKM. CDR3 sequence reads: CARTFPGQGYSGYTF. CDR3 DNA sequence: TGTGCCAGAACTTTTCCGGGACAGGGCTATAGTGGCTACACCTTC.

Ten or more counts support this clone. The chain joins TRBV6-2 or TRBV6-3 to TRBJ1-1; tentative D call: TRBD1 (5 bases). V lost 2 bases to trimming and J lost 1 base, with 8 bases between them. This CDR3 contains 14 residues. Germline CDR1 MNHEY, CDR2 SVGEGT. The CDR3 DNA sequence: TGTGCCAGCAGTTACAGGGGACCGAACACTGAAGCTTTCTTT. This translates into CASSYRGPNTEAFF.